Described below is a single T cell receptor beta chain sequence and its context. The antigen remains unidentified. The data are from a study of T cell responses to AZD1222 COVID-19 vaccine. Study-level results: The span of vaccine-associated CD4 TCRs extended across spike, with dominance at 160-218 and 743-854. Nearly half of spike-specific TCRs reportedly target variant regions that are unmutated in the B.1.351 and B.1.1.7 variants. The donor group comprised mostly white British people and more females; the analysis possibly underestimated clonal diversity. With two AZD1222 doses given, Spike-specific TCR breadth and depth both rose.

This CDR3 spans 13 amino acids. Germline V CDR1 and CDR2: MNHEY, SMNVEV (reference sequence). The V and J ends lost 2 bases and 6 bases respectively, with 11 bases between them. Here immunoSEQ multiplex PCR was the method, and the copy in TCRdb shows in-frame clones only, minus some. Of over 45,000 clones in the sample, about three quarters are singletons; the top ten hold 6.6%. This TCR was sampled from an adult in good health. This chain links TRBV27 with TRBJ2-7; D is possibly TRBD2 (5 bases). The sequencing used peripheral blood, collected on day 0 of AZD1222 vaccination. CDR3 sequence (DNA): TGTGCCAGCAGTTTAGCTATGGGAGCCGAGCAGTACTTC. As protein: CASSLAMGAEQYF.